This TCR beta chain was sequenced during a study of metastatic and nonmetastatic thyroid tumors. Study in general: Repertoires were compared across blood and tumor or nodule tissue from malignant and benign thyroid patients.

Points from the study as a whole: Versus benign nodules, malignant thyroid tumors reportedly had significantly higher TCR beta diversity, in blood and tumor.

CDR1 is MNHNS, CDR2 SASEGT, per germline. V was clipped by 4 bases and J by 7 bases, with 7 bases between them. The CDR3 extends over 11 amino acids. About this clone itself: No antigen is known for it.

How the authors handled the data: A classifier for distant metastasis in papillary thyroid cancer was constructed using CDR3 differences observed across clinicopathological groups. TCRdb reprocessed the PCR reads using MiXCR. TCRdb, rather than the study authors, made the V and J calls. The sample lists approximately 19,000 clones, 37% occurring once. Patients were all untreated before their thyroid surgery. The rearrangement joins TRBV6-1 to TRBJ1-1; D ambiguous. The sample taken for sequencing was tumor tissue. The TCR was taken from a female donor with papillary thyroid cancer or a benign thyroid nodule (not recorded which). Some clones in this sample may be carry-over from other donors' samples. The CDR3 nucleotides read TGTGCCAGCAGTGGACACTTTGAAGCTTTCTTT. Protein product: CASSGHFEAFF.